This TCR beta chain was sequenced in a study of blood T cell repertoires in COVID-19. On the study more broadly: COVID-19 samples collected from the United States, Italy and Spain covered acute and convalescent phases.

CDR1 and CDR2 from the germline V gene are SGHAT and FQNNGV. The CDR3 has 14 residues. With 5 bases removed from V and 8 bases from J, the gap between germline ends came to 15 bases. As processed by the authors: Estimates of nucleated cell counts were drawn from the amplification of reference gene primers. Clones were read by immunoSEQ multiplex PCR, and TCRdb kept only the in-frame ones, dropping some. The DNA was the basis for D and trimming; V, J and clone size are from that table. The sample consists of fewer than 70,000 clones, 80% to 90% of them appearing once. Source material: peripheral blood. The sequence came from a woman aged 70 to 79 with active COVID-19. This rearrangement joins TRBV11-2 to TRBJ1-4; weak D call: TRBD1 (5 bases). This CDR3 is CASSPLRGGEKLFF. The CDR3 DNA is TGTGCCAGCAGCCCATTGAGGGGAGGAGAAAAACTGTTTTTT.